The clone carrying this TCR beta chain was counted a single time. Its antigen is currently unknown. A read error may produce the germline difference seen at one junction end. The sample belongs to a study of CD8 T cells in Susac syndrome. General observations from the study: As the study acknowledged, the number of individuals who were part of its TCR sequencing and HLA analysis was relatively small.

The RNA, about 0.45 to 1 ug, was put through reverse transcription using random hexamers. It was immunoSEQ multiplex PCR that amplified TCR beta CDR3 across 54 Vbeta and 13 Jbeta. TCRdb redid the calling of the immunoSEQ multiplex PCR reads with MiXCR, one entry per CDR3 protein. The repertoire holds around 190,000 distinct CDR3 sequences, with over 85% as singletons. The germline V gene encodes CDR1 KGHDR and CDR2 SFDVKD. This CDR3 contains 15 residues. The sequence derives from a human donor in good health. The chain joins TRBV24-1 to TRBJ2-1; 14 bases are shared with TRBD2. Sequences were obtained from CD4+ T cells from PBMCs. The chain's CDR3 is CATSDSTSGRAKRIF. The CDR3 coding sequence is TGTGCCACCAGTGATTCGACTAGCGGGAGGGCCAAGCGTATCTTC.